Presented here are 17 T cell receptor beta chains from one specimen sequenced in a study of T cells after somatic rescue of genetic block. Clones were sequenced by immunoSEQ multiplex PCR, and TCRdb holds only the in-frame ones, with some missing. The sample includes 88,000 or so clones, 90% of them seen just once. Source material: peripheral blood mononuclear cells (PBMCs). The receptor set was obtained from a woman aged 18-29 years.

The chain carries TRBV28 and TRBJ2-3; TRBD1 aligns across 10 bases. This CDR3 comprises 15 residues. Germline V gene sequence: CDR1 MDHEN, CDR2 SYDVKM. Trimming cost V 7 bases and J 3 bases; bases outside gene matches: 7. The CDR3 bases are TGTGCCAGCACCGGGACGGGACAGGGGACAGATACGCAGTATTTT. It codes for CASTGTGQGTDTQYF.

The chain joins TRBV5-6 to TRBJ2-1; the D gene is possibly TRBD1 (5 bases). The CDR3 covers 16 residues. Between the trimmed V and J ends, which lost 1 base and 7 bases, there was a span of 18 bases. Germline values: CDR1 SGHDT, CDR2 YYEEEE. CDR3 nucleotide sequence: TGTGCCAGCAGCTTGATGGCAGGCGGCGCAGGGAATGAGCAGTTCTTC. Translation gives CASSLMAGGAGNEQFF. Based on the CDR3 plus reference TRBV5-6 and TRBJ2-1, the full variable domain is DAGVTQSPTHLIKTRGQQVTLRCSPKSGHDTVSWYQQALGQGPQFIFQYYEEEERQRGNFPDRFSGHQFPNYSSELNVNALLLGDSALYLCASSLMAGGAGNEQFFGPGTRLTVL.

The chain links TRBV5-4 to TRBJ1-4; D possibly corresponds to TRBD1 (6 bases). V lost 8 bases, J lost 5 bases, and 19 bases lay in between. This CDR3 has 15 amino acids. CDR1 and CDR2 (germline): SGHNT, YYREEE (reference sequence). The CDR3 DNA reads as TGTGCCAGTCAACAGGGTCGAGGGGTAAATGAAAAACTGTTTTTT. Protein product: CASQQGRGVNEKLFF.

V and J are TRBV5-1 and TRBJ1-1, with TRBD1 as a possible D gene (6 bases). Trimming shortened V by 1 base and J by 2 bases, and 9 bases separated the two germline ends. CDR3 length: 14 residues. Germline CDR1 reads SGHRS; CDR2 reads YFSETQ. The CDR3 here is CASSLPGANTEAFF. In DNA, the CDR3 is TGCGCCAGCAGCTTGCCGGGGGCCAACACTGAAGCTTTCTTT.

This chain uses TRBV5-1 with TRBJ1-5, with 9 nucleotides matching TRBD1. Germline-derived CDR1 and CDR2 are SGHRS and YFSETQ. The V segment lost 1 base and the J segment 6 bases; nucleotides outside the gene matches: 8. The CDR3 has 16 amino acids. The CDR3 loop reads CASSLSGQGSGQPQHF. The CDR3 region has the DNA TGCGCCAGCAGCTTGAGTGGACAGGGGTCGGGTCAGCCCCAGCATTTT.

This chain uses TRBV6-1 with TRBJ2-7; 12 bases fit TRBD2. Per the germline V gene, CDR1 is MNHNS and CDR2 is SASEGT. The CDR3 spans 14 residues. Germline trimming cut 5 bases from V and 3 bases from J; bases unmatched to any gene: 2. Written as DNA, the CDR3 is TGTGCCAGCAGTCCGACTAGCGGGAGCTACGAGCAGTACTTC. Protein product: CASSPTSGSYEQYF.

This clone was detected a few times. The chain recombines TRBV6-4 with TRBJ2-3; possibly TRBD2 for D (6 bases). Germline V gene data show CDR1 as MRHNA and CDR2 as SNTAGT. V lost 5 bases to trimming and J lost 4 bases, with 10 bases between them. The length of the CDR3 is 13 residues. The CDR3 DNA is TGTGCCAGCAGTAAAACGGGGGCAGATACGCAGTATTTT. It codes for CASSKTGADTQYF.

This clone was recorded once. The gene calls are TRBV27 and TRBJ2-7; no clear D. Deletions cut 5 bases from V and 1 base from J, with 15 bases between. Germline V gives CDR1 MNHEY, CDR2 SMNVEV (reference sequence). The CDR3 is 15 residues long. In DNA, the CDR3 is TGTGCCAGCAGTCCCTCGGGCTTCTTATCCTACGAGCAGTACTTC. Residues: CASSPSGFLSYEQYF.

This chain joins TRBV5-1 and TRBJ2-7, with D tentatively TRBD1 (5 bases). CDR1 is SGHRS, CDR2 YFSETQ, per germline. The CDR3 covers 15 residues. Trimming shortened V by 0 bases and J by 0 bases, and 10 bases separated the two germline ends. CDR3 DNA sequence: TGCGCCAGCAGCTTGGTAGGCGACAGCTCCTACGAGCAGTACTTC. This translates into CASSLVGDSSYEQYF.

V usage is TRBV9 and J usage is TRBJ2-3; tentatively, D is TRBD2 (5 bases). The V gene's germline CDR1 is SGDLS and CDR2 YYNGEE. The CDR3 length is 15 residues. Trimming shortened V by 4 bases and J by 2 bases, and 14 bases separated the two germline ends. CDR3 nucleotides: TGTGCCAGCAGCTCCCGCGGGTCACTCACAGATACGCAGTATTTT. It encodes CASSSRGSLTDTQYF.

CDR3 region: CASSLEGLAGVGELFF. The CDR3, as DNA: TGTGCCAGCAGCTTGGAGGGACTAGCGGGAGTCGGGGAGCTGTTTTTT. The rearrangement links TRBV5-4 to TRBJ2-2; 14 bases align to TRBD2. The CDR3 has 16 residues. The V segment lost 0 bases and the J segment 7 bases; nucleotides outside the gene matches: 2. CDR1 and CDR2 (germline): SGHNT, YYREEE (reference sequence).

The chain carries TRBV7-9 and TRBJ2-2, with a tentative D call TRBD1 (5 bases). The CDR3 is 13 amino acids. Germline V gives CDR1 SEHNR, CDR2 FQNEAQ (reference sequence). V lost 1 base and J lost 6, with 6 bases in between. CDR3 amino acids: CASSLEGPGELFF. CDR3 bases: TGTGCCAGCAGCTTAGAGGGGCCCGGGGAGCTGTTTTTT.

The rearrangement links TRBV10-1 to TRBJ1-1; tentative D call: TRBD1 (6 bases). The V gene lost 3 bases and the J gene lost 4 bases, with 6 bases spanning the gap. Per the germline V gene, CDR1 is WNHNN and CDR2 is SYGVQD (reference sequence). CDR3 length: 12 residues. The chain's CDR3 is CASSDRGTEAFF. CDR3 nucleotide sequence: TGCGCCAGCAGTGACAGGGGCACTGAAGCTTTCTTT.

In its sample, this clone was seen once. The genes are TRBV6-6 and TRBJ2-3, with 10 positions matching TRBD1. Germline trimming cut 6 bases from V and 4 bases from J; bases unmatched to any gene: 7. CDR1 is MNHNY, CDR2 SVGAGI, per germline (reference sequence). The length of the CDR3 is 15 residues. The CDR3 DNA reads TGTGCCAGCAGCCACAGGGACAGGGGACCAGATACGCAGTATTTT. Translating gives CASSHRDRGPDTQYF.

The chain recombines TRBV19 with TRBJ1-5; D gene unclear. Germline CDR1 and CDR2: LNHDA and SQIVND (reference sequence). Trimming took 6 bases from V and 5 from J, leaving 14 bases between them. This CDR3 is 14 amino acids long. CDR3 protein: CASRKRRTDQPQHF. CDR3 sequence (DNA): TGTGCCAGTAGGAAAAGACGGACGGATCAGCCCCAGCATTTT.

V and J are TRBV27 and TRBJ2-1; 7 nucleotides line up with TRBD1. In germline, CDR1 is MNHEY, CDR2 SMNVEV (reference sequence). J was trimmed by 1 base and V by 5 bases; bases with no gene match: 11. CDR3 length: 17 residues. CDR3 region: CASSHPGQRRSYNEQFF. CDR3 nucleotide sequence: TGTGCCAGCAGTCATCCGGGACAGCGACGTTCCTACAATGAGCAGTTCTTC.

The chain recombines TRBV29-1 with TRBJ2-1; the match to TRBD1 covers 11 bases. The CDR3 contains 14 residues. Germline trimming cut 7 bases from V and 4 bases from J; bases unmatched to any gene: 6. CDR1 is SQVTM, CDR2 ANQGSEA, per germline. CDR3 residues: CSDRTGGLYNEQFF. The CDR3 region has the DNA TGCAGCGACCGGACAGGGGGCCTTTACAATGAGCAGTTCTTC.